The 21 T cell receptor beta chains below all came from one sample that was sequenced in a study of blood T cell repertoires in COVID-19. The assay was immunoSEQ multiplex PCR, and TCRdb's table has in-frame clones only and misses some. The sample lists about 320,000 clones, 85% to 95% seen once, with 3% to 5% in the top ten. The sample was PBMCs or T cells enriched from blood (not recorded which). These receptor sequences come from a woman aged 25-40 years who had been exposed to COVID-19.

V and J are TRBV6-2 or TRBV6-3 and TRBJ2-7, with no clear D. The CDR3 extends over 14 amino acids. V gave up 2 bases and J gave up 1 base, with 9 bases separating them. The germline V gene has CDR1 MNHEY and CDR2 SVGEGT. The CDR3 reads CASSYEAASYEQYF. In DNA, the CDR3 is TGTGCCAGCAGTTACGAGGCAGCATCCTACGAGCAGTACTTC.

V usage is TRBV3-1 (or the pseudogene TRBV3-2) and J usage is TRBJ1-5, with D maybe TRBD1 (6 bases). Trimming took off 1 base at V and 5 bases at J, with 9 bases between the two ends. The germline V gene encodes CDR1 LGHDT and CDR2 YNNKEL (reference sequence). The CDR3 runs 14 residues. In DNA, the CDR3 is TGTGCCAGCAGCCAAGGGACAGTCCATCAGCCCCAGCATTTT. As protein: CASSQGTVHQPQHF.

The chain links TRBV7-6 to TRBJ2-5, with TRBD1 identical over 7 bases. J was trimmed by 5 bases and V by 0 bases; bases with no gene match: 9. The CDR3 consists of 16 residues. The V gene's germline CDR1 is SGHVS and CDR2 FNYEAQ. The CDR3 here is CASSLAWAGGWETQYF. CDR3 nucleotides: TGTGCCAGCAGCTTAGCGTGGGCAGGGGGTTGGGAGACCCAGTACTTC.

V is TRBV10-2 and J is TRBJ2-2; TRBD2 matches at 8 bases. This CDR3 contains 18 residues. Germline V gene sequence: CDR1 WSHSY, CDR2 SAAADI. J lost 4 bases, V lost 4 bases, and 14 bases had no gene match. The CDR3 here is CASSVMIIAGGGTGELFF. The CDR3 DNA follows: TGCGCCAGCAGTGTAATGATCATCGCGGGGGGCGGCACCGGGGAGCTGTTTTTT.

The gene calls are TRBV2 and TRBJ1-1; D may be TRBD1 (5 bases). Germline V gene data show CDR1 as SNHLY and CDR2 as FYNNEI. The CDR3 extends over 14 amino acids. The V and J ends lost 1 base and 6 bases respectively, with 12 bases between them. The CDR3 sequence is CASSEGRAYAEAFF. The CDR3 DNA sequence: TGTGCCAGCAGTGAAGGCAGGGCTTACGCTGAAGCTTTCTTT.

The chain combines TRBV7-6 with TRBJ1-4; a weak D match, TRBD1 (6 bases). The V end lost 1 base, the J end lost 7 bases, and 13 bases lay between the germline ends. Germline-derived CDR1 and CDR2 are SGHVS and FNYEAQ. The CDR3 is 15 residues long. The CDR3 spells CASSLDTGFAEKLFF. The CDR3 DNA sequence: TGTGCCAGCAGCTTAGACACAGGGTTCGCTGAAAAACTGTTTTTT.

This chain links TRBV10-3 with TRBJ1-1; maybe TRBD1 (5 bases). The CDR3 totals 14 residues. The V and J ends lost 5 bases and 3 bases respectively, with 13 bases between them. The germline V gene encodes CDR1 ENHRY and CDR2 SYGVKD. Here the CDR3 reads CAISSGFRDTEAFF. The CDR3 coding sequence is TGTGCCATCAGTTCAGGGTTCAGAGACACTGAAGCTTTCTTT.

As DNA, the CDR3 is TGTGCCAGCAGTCTTGACCGGGAACCCCGGTTAGAGACCCAGTACTTC. The encoded protein is CASSLDREPRLETQYF. The V gene is TRBV7-2, the J gene TRBJ2-5; D may be TRBD2 (5 bases). V gave up 6 bases and J gave up 4 bases, with 21 bases separating them. Germline values: CDR1 SGHTA, CDR2 FQGNSA. There are 16 residues in the CDR3.

The rearrangement links TRBV9 to TRBJ1-3, with D possibly TRBD1 on 5 matching bases. Trimming took off 4 bases at V and 0 bases at J, with 11 bases between the two ends. The CDR3 runs to 15 residues. CDR1 is SGDLS and CDR2 is YYNGEE in the germline V gene. As DNA, the CDR3 is TGTGCCAGCAGCCCAGGACATCGCTCTGGAAACACCATATATTTT. It specifies CASSPGHRSGNTIYF.

This sequence joins TRBV7-2 and TRBJ2-5, with no clear D. Trimming took off 2 bases at V and 5 bases at J, with 9 bases between the two ends. Germline-derived CDR1 and CDR2 are SGHTA and FQGNSA. This CDR3 has 13 amino acids. The CDR3, as DNA: TGTGCCAGCAGCTTAAGTGGCGGCGAGACCCAGTACTTC. It is translated as CASSLSGGETQYF.

The CDR3 bases are TGTGCCAGCAGCTTAGAGTACTTGGAAGCTTTCTTT. Its translation is CASSLEYLEAFF. The chain is built from TRBV7-2 and TRBJ1-1; the D is unclear. CDR3 length: 12 residues. CDR1 SGHTA and CDR2 FQGNSA come from the germline V gene. The V end lost 1 base, the J end lost 8 bases, and 8 bases lay between the germline ends. The full variable domain, its missing parts supplied by reference TRBV7-2 and TRBJ1-1, is GAGVSQSPSNKVTEKGKDVELRCDPISGHTALYWYRQSLGQGLEFLIYFQGNSAPDKSGLPSDRFSAERTGGSVSTLTIQRTQQEDSAVYLCASSLEYLEAFFGQGTRLTVV.

This clone has only a few counts. The chain couples TRBV14 to TRBJ2-7, with 7 bases lining up with TRBD2. Trimming removed 4 bases from V and 12 bases from J; junction bases left unmatched: 9. Per the germline V gene, CDR1 is SGHDN and CDR2 is FVKESK. The CDR3 covers 12 residues. CDR3 region: CASSLKRGGLYF. In DNA, the CDR3 is TGTGCCAGCAGCCTTAAGAGGGGAGGGCTGTACTTC. The full variable domain, in which reference TRBV14 and TRBJ2-7 provide the parts outside the CDR3, is EAGVTQFPSHSVIEKGQTVTLRCDPISGHDNLYWYRRVMGKEIKFLLHFVKESKQDESGMPNNRFLAERTGGTYSTLKVQPAELEDSGVYFCASSLKRGGLYFGPGTRLTVT.

This rearrangement joins TRBV24-1 to TRBJ2-5; 8 nucleotides align to TRBD2. There are 15 residues in the CDR3. The germline gives CDR1 KGHDR, CDR2 SFDVKD. V lost 4 bases and J lost 3; bases outside the gene matches: 6. This CDR3 is CATSDHRSGEETQYF. DNA of the CDR3: TGTGCCACCAGTGACCACCGTAGCGGGGAAGAGACCCAGTACTTC.

This clone appeared a single time. V and J are TRBV5-1 and TRBJ2-2; tentative D call: TRBD2 (5 bases). The CDR3 covers 12 residues. V was shortened by 5 bases and J by 11 bases, with 13 bases between the two germline ends. Per the germline V gene, CDR1 is SGHRS and CDR2 is YFSETQ. DNA of the CDR3: TGCGCCAGCAGAGGTGGGGAGCCCGAGCTGTTTTTT. As protein: CASRGGEPELFF.

The gene calls are TRBV6-5 and TRBJ2-5; D not certain. Germline V gives CDR1 MNHEY, CDR2 SVGAGI. Trimming pared 6 bases from V and 1 base from J, leaving 12 bases between. The CDR3 runs 14 residues. CDR3 amino acids: CASRALVSQETQYF. The CDR3 coding sequence is TGTGCCAGCAGAGCTCTAGTATCCCAAGAGACCCAGTACTTC.

This sequence joins TRBV7-9 and TRBJ1-1, with D possibly matching TRBD1 (5 bases). This CDR3 comprises 15 residues. Trimming removed 5 bases from V and 3 bases from J, with 16 bases in between. The germline V gene encodes CDR1 SEHNR and CDR2 FQNEAQ (reference sequence). The CDR3 sequence: CASSRGGGGYTEAFF. CDR3 in DNA: TGTGCCAGCAGCCGCGGTGGGGGAGGGTACACTGAAGCTTTCTTT.

This chain links TRBV7-9 with TRBJ1-1; TRBD1 matches at 7 bases. The J segment lost 4 bases and the V segment lost 6 bases, leaving 8 bases of the junction unmatched. The germline gives CDR1 SEHNR, CDR2 FQNEAQ (reference sequence). CDR3 size: 14 residues. The CDR3 reads CASSFTGALTEAFF. The CDR3 DNA reads TGTGCCAGCAGTTTTACAGGGGCGCTCACTGAAGCTTTCTTT.

The V call is TRBV4-2, the J call TRBJ2-1; no definite D call. V lost 0 bases and J 5 bases, leaving 11 bases between the germline ends. The CDR3 has 15 residues. Germline V gives CDR1 LGHNA, CDR2 YNFKEQ. The CDR3: CASSQDDSRHNEQFF. DNA of the CDR3: TGTGCCAGCAGCCAAGATGATAGCAGACACAATGAGCAGTTCTTC.

The chain uses TRBV19 and TRBJ1-2; D unresolved. The V gene lost 5 bases and the J gene lost 4 bases, with 11 bases spanning the gap. In germline, CDR1 is LNHDA, CDR2 SQIVND (reference sequence). The CDR3 has 13 amino acids. The CDR3 spells CASSSLRGYGYTF. The CDR3 nucleotides read TGTGCCAGTAGTTCCCTTCGGGGCTATGGCTACACCTTC. The entire variable domain, with the rest obtained from reference TRBV19 and TRBJ1-2, is as follows: DGGITQSPKYLFRKEGQNVTLSCEQNLNHDAMYWYRQDPGQGLRLIYYSQIVNDFQKGDIAEGYSVSREKKESFPLTVTSAQKNPTAFYLCASSSLRGYGYTFGSGTRLTVV.

The V call is TRBV5-4, the J call TRBJ1-2; TRBD1 is a possible D gene (6 bases). V dropped 0 bases and J dropped 5 bases, with 17 bases sitting between them. This CDR3 is built from 16 residues. Germline V gene data show CDR1 as SGHNT and CDR2 as YYREEE (reference sequence). The CDR3 sequence: CASSLEPAGARYGYTF. CDR3 nucleotide sequence: TGTGCCAGCAGCTTGGAGCCCGCGGGGGCAAGGTATGGCTACACCTTC.

This chain joins TRBV5-4 and TRBJ2-3; TRBD2 matches at 7 bases. The CDR3 sequence is 16 residues long. Germline V CDR1 and CDR2: SGHNT, YYREEE (reference sequence). Germline trimming cut 4 bases from V and 2 bases from J; bases unmatched to any gene: 10. The CDR3 DNA follows: TGTGCCAGCAGCCAAAGTGGGCGGGGGAACACAGATACGCAGTATTTT. Translating gives CASSQSGRGNTDTQYF.